The next 31 T cell receptor beta chains were all read from a single sample in a study of blood T cell repertoires in COVID-19. Profiled with immunoSEQ multiplex PCR; TCRdb holds only in-frame clones, not every one. This sample yields about 160,000 clones, of which around 77% are seen a single time; roughly 3.1% belongs to the top ten. Sequencing was carried out using peripheral blood. The origin of the receptors is a man between 65 and 85 years old with acute or convalescent COVID-19.

V usage is TRBV7-9 and J usage is TRBJ2-7, with D tentatively TRBD2 (6 bases). The V gene lost 0 bases and the J gene lost 0 bases, with 12 bases spanning the gap. The CDR3 covers 16 residues. The germline V gene encodes CDR1 SEHNR and CDR2 FQNEAQ (reference sequence). The chain's CDR3 is CASSLARGSRSYEQYF. The CDR3 bases are TGTGCCAGCAGCTTAGCGCGGGGCAGCCGCTCCTACGAGCAGTACTTC.

The chain links TRBV2 to TRBJ1-4, with D unclear. The ends were cut back, 1 base at V and 8 bases at J, with 11 bases in the middle. CDR1 is SNHLY, CDR2 FYNNEI, per germline. The CDR3 extends over 14 amino acids. The CDR3 is CASSEDQNGEKLFF. The DNA of the CDR3 is TGTGCCAGCAGTGAAGACCAGAACGGGGAAAAACTGTTTTTT. The whole variable domain, filled in from reference TRBV2 and TRBJ1-4, reads EPEVTQTPSHQVTQMGQEVILRCVPISNHLYFYWYRQILGQKVEFLVSFYNNEISEKSEIFDDQFSVERPDGSNFTLKIRSTKLEDSAMYFCASSEDQNGEKLFFGSGTQLSVL.

The chain joins TRBV6-5 to TRBJ1-1; the D gene is possibly TRBD1 (6 bases). The CDR3 has 12 residues. V lost 9 bases and J 7 bases, leaving 15 bases between the germline ends. CDR1 and CDR2 (germline): MNHEY, SVGAGI. The CDR3 sequence: CASRGADGEAFF. The CDR3 DNA reads as TGTGCCAGTCGGGGGGCCGATGGTGAAGCTTTCTTT.

This clone occurred once. The chain is built from TRBV20-1 and TRBJ2-7; TRBD1 matches 9 bases. With V trimmed by 4 bases and J by 4 bases, 2 bases remained unmatched. Germline V lookup: CDR1 DFQATT, CDR2 SNEGSKA (reference sequence). This CDR3 is built from 12 residues. DNA for the CDR3: TGCAGTGCTACTGACAGGGGGTACGAGCAGTACTTC. It translates to CSATDRGYEQYF.

V gene TRBV5-4 combines with J gene TRBJ1-2; TRBD1 agrees at 12 bases. CDR3 length: 19 amino acids. The ends lost 4 bases at V and 7 bases at J; junction bases unmatched: 20. Germline lookup yields CDR1 SGHNT and CDR2 YYREEE (reference sequence). CDR3: CASSAKPGQGALPALGYTF. CDR3 DNA sequence: TGTGCCAGCAGCGCAAAACCGGGACAGGGGGCTCTTCCCGCACTTGGCTACACCTTC.

The J gene is TRBJ2-1, the V gene TRBV19; 8 bases fit TRBD2. J gave up 8 bases and V 0 bases, and 15 bases lay outside the gene matches. Looked up from germline, CDR1 is LNHDA and CDR2 is SQIVND (reference sequence). The CDR3 runs 18 residues. The CDR3 reads CASSIDRVGSGMGHEQFF. The CDR3 nucleotides are TGTGCCAGTAGTATAGATCGGGTAGGTAGCGGGATGGGCCATGAGCAGTTCTTC.

The chain employs TRBV27 and TRBJ2-1, with TRBD2 matching over 10 bases. J was trimmed by 5 bases and V by 7 bases; bases with no gene match: 8. This CDR3 has 15 residues. Germline V CDR1 and CDR2: MNHEY, SMNVEV (reference sequence). The CDR3 DNA is TGTGCCAGCACTCTAGGGACTAGCGTGCACAATGAGCAGTTCTTC. Translating gives CASTLGTSVHNEQFF.

V and J are TRBV12-3 or TRBV12-4 and TRBJ1-2; TRBD1 agrees at 8 bases. This CDR3 contains 13 residues. Trimming removed 5 bases from V and 5 bases from J; junction bases left unmatched: 4. The CDR3 sequence is CASSTGGGYGYTF. The CDR3 nucleotides are TGTGCCAGCAGTACAGGGGGAGGGTATGGCTACACCTTC.

This clone was picked up a small number of times. This chain joins TRBV2 and TRBJ1-2, with TRBD1 as a possible D gene (6 bases). V lost 6 bases and J lost 4, with 18 bases in between. The CDR3 is 15 amino acids. The V gene's germline CDR1 is SNHLY and CDR2 FYNNEI. The CDR3 here is CASSPLPTGPYGYTF. The CDR3 coding sequence is TGTGCCAGCAGCCCCCTACCCACAGGGCCCTATGGCTACACCTTC. Based on the CDR3 plus reference TRBV2 and TRBJ1-2, the full variable domain is EPEVTQTPSHQVTQMGQEVILRCVPISNHLYFYWYRQILGQKVEFLVSFYNNEISEKSEIFDDQFSVERPDGSNFTLKIRSTKLEDSAMYFCASSPLPTGPYGYTFGSGTRLTVV.

In its sample, this clone was seen once. This rearrangement joins TRBV27 to TRBJ2-1; tentative D call: TRBD1 (7 bases). Germline V gene sequence: CDR1 MNHEY, CDR2 SMNVEV (reference sequence). The CDR3 length is 15 residues. V lost 5 bases and J 2 bases, leaving 13 bases between the germline ends. DNA for the CDR3: TGTGCCAGCAGTCGACCAGGGGGGACCTACAATGAGCAGTTCTTC. It is translated as CASSRPGGTYNEQFF.

This chain joins TRBV24-1 and TRBJ2-5, with a tentative D call TRBD2 (6 bases). Trimming removed 3 bases from V and 4 bases from J, with 11 bases in between. Germline-derived CDR1 and CDR2 are KGHDR and SFDVKD. This CDR3 has 14 amino acids. The CDR3 here is CATSDRGTAETQYF. The CDR3 DNA sequence: TGTGCCACCAGTGATCGGGGGACGGCAGAGACCCAGTACTTC.

V usage is TRBV6-5 and J usage is TRBJ2-3; possible D gene TRBD2, 7 bases. CDR1 is MNHEY, CDR2 SVGAGI, per germline. V was pared by 10 bases and J by 2 bases, with 16 bases between. The CDR3 covers 14 residues. CDR3 protein: CATNRGGSTDTQYF. As DNA, the CDR3 is TGTGCCACCAACCGCGGGGGCTCCACAGATACGCAGTATTTT.

This clone was detected only once. The J gene is TRBJ1-2, the V gene TRBV6-5; TRBD1 agrees at 7 bases. The CDR3 contains 15 residues. Germline lookup yields CDR1 MNHEY and CDR2 SVGAGI. After removal of 0 bases from V and 4 bases from J, the junction contained 5 bases not matched to a gene. CDR3 sequence: CASSYSGDRPYGYTF. The CDR3 bases are TGTGCCAGCAGTTACTCGGGGGACAGACCCTATGGCTACACCTTC.

This chain uses TRBV9 with TRBJ2-2, with D perhaps matching TRBD2 (6 bases). Trimming pared 4 bases from V and 0 bases from J, leaving 13 bases between. The CDR3 is 16 amino acids. CDR1 and CDR2 from the germline V gene are SGDLS and YYNGEE. CDR3: CASSRGTGANTGELFF. CDR3 in DNA: TGTGCCAGCAGCCGGGGCACGGGGGCGAACACCGGGGAGCTGTTTTTT.

To note about this clone: This same CDR3 is encoded by further DNA sequences in the sample. V and J are TRBV12-3 or TRBV12-4 and TRBJ1-2, with 9 bases aligning to TRBD1. The CDR3 contains 13 residues. V lost 4 bases and J lost 5; bases outside the gene matches: 2. CDR3 sequence (DNA): TGTGCCAGCAGTTCAGGACAGGGGTATGGCTACACCTTC. Translated: CASSSGQGYGYTF.

This clone was observed once. This chain uses TRBV30 with TRBJ2-7; 8 nucleotides agree with TRBD1. CDR3 length: 12 residues. CDR1 and CDR2 (germline): GTSNPN, SVGIG (reference sequence). J lost 6 bases, V lost 3 bases, and 4 bases had no gene match. The CDR3 DNA follows: TGTGCCTGGAGCCCAGGGGGCGGCGAGCAGTACTTC. Translation: CAWSPGGGEQYF.

The chain has TRBV7-6 and TRBJ2-1; 13 bases are a match to TRBD2. In germline, CDR1 is SGHVS, CDR2 FNYEAQ. With 2 bases clipped from V and 0 bases from J, the junction kept 7 bases outside the gene matches. CDR3 length: 19 amino acids. CDR3 amino acids: CASSLKTSGRTSSYNEQFF. CDR3 DNA: TGTGCCAGCAGCTTAAAGACTAGCGGGAGGACCAGCTCCTACAATGAGCAGTTCTTC. Full variable domain (missing parts from reference TRBV7-6 and TRBJ2-1): GAGVSQSPRYKVTKRGQDVALRCDPISGHVSLYWYRQALGQGPEFLTYFNYEAQQDKSGLPNDRFSAERPEGSISTLTIQRTEQRDSAMYRCASSLKTSGRTSSYNEQFFGPGTRLTVL.

The chain links TRBV11-2 to TRBJ1-6; D is ambiguous. CDR3 length equals 14 residues. Germline CDR1 is SGHAT and CDR2 is FQNNGV. The V and J ends lost 1 base and 5 bases respectively, with 6 bases between them. CDR3 protein: CASSLGGNNSPLHF. The CDR3 coding sequence is TGTGCCAGCAGCTTAGGAGGGAATAATTCACCCCTCCACTTT.

The chain combines TRBV9 with TRBJ2-7, with 7 bases lining up with TRBD2. This CDR3 comprises 16 residues. Germline V CDR1 and CDR2: SGDLS, YYNGEE. V was clipped by 0 bases and J by 7 bases; unmatched bases: 13. The DNA for the CDR3 is TGTGCCAGCAGCGTAGACCCGACTAGCCTGAACGAGGAGCAGTACTTC. It encodes CASSVDPTSLNEEQYF. The whole variable domain, remainder taken from reference TRBV9 and TRBJ2-7, is DSGVTQTPKHLITATGQRVTLRCSPRSGDLSVYWYQQSLDQGLQFLIQYYNGEERAKGNILERFSAQQFPDLHSELNLSSLELGDSALYFCASSVDPTSLNEEQYFGPGTRLTVT.

The gene calls are TRBV19 and TRBJ1-3; 10 bases line up with TRBD1. Germline CDR1 and CDR2: LNHDA and SQIVND (reference sequence). This CDR3 comprises 13 residues. The ends lost 9 bases at V and 4 bases at J; junction bases unmatched: 3. This CDR3 reads CASGQGVGNTIYF. The CDR3 nucleotides are TGTGCCAGCGGACAGGGGGTGGGAAACACCATATATTTT.

The CDR3 region is CASSLEFGRVYEQYF. In nucleotides, the CDR3 is TGTGCCAGCAGCTTAGAATTTGGCAGGGTCTACGAGCAGTACTTC. The chain recombines TRBV7-2 with TRBJ2-7; a possible D gene is TRBD1 (5 bases). Germline values: CDR1 SGHTA, CDR2 FQGNSA. V lost 1 base to trimming and J lost 3 bases, with 13 bases between them. The CDR3 contains 15 residues.

The CDR3: CASSLRLAGGQDEQFF. DNA for the CDR3: TGTGCCAGCAGCTTACGACTAGCGGGAGGGCAGGATGAGCAGTTCTTC. J is TRBJ2-1 and V is TRBV7-2; TRBD2 matches at 14 bases. With V trimmed by 2 bases and J by 8 bases, 5 bases remained unmatched. The CDR3 is made up of 16 amino acids. Germline assignment: CDR1 SGHTA and CDR2 FQGNSA. Full variable domain (remainder filled in from reference TRBV7-2 and TRBJ2-1): GAGVSQSPSNKVTEKGKDVELRCDPISGHTALYWYRQSLGQGLEFLIYFQGNSAPDKSGLPSDRFSAERTGGSVSTLTIQRTQQEDSAVYLCASSLRLAGGQDEQFFGPGTRLTVL.

The rearrangement joins TRBV6-6 to TRBJ1-5; D possibly corresponds to TRBD1 (5 bases). The germline V and J ends were trimmed by 6 bases and 5 bases, with 14 bases remaining between them. The germline CDR1 and CDR2 sequences are MNHNY and SVGAGI (reference sequence). The CDR3 loop spans 14 amino acids. CDR3 DNA: TGTGCCAGCAGCCTTGGGACTGGGGATCAGCCCCAGCATTTT. Protein product: CASSLGTGDQPQHF.

The chain has TRBV27 and TRBJ1-1; the D gene is possibly TRBD1 (6 bases). Germline CDR1 and CDR2: MNHEY and SMNVEV (reference sequence). There are 14 residues in the CDR3. V lost 4 bases and J lost 2, with 11 bases in between. The CDR3 region has the DNA TGTGCCAGCAGTTCCCCGGGACACAACACTGAAGCTTTCTTT. Its translation: CASSSPGHNTEAFF.

The CDR3 sequence is CASSPTGGAPGGANVLTF. As DNA, the CDR3 is TGTGCCAGCAGCCCTACGGGGGGCGCCCCGGGGGGGGCCAACGTCCTGACTTTC. The chain couples TRBV7-2 to TRBJ2-6; weak D call: TRBD2 (7 bases). Trimming took 5 bases from V and 4 from J, leaving 21 bases between them. This CDR3 has 18 amino acids. CDR1 is SGHTA and CDR2 is FQGNSA in the germline V gene.

The V and J genes are TRBV20-1 and TRBJ1-2, with D possibly matching TRBD1 (5 bases). The germline gives CDR1 DFQATT, CDR2 SNEGSKA (reference sequence). The CDR3 sequence is 12 residues long. The germline V and J ends were trimmed by 3 bases and 4 bases, with 9 bases remaining between them. In DNA form, the CDR3 reads TGCAGTGCTAGTAACAGGTCCTATGGCTACACCTTC. Translation: CSASNRSYGYTF.

The count of this clone is one. The chain employs TRBV12-5 and TRBJ2-5; 9 bases are a match to TRBD1. Germline V gene sequence: CDR1 LGHNT, CDR2 FRNRAP. After removal of 3 bases from V and 4 bases from J, the junction contained 3 bases not matched to a gene. CDR3 size: 14 residues. The CDR3 DNA is TGTGCTAGTGGTTTAGAGACAGGGGGAGAGACCCAGTACTTC. Translation gives CASGLETGGETQYF.

V is TRBV7-8 and J is TRBJ2-7; 11 bases map to TRBD1. The CDR3 contains 16 residues. The V segment lost 2 bases and the J segment 6 bases; nucleotides outside the gene matches: 9. Germline V gene lookup returns CDR1 SGHVS and CDR2 FQNEAQ. DNA for the CDR3: TGTGCCAGCAGCTTAAGGGGGGGACAGGGGGACGGCGAGCAGTACTTC. Amino acids: CASSLRGGQGDGEQYF.

CDR3: CASSSSGLSTEAFF. The CDR3 nucleotides read TGTGCCAGCAGCTCGTCCGGTTTGAGCACTGAAGCTTTCTTT. V is TRBV6-5 and J is TRBJ1-1; D call uncertain. Germline CDR1 MNHEY, CDR2 SVGAGI. The CDR3 extends over 14 amino acids. V shed 6 bases and J shed 4 bases, with 15 bases lying between them.

The chain couples TRBV24-1 to TRBJ2-2, with D maybe TRBD2 (6 bases). V shed 7 bases and J shed 2 bases, with 13 bases lying between them. The CDR3 consists of 15 residues. Germline CDR1 and CDR2: KGHDR and SFDVKD. CDR3 loop: CATRGTLANTGELFF. The CDR3 coding sequence is TGTGCCACCAGGGGGACTCTGGCTAACACCGGGGAGCTGTTTTTT.

CDR3 in amino acids: CASSSGQGFGNTIYF. The CDR3, as DNA: TGTGCCAGCAGCTCGGGACAGGGTTTTGGAAACACCATATATTTT. This chain links TRBV9 with TRBJ1-3, with 9 bases that match TRBD1. This CDR3 is built from 15 residues. V was pared by 4 bases and J by 3 bases, with 5 bases of the junction left unmatched. CDR1 is SGDLS and CDR2 is YYNGEE in the germline V gene.